The rows below give T cell receptor beta chains drawn from one sample of a study of shared T cell receptors in the human thymus. Assay: immunoSEQ multiplex PCR; the TCRdb copy retains only in-frame clones and omits some. The data show about 660,000 clones, 87% seen once. This sample also belongs to another study, concerning human thymus T cells.

Sequenced sample: thymocytes. The receptors were sampled from a boy in the first two years of life with a congenital heart defect. The CDR3 runs from the conserved cysteine through the conserved F or W. A D gene is named only where the DNA matches it firmly. Size tells how often a clone was seen (once, few, many) or the class of an expanded clone, and some rows leave it out.

J: TRBJ1-5; size: NA; V: TRBV7-3; D: NA; length: 14; CDR3: CASIPGGVCQPQHF; DNA: TGTGCCAGCATCCCGGGGGGGGTGTGTCAGCCCCAGCATTTT
J: TRBJ2-1; size: NA; V: TRBV13; D: TRBD1; length: 15; CDR3: CASSLPNRGESEQFF; DNA: TGTGCCAGCAGCTTACCCAACAGGGGCGAAAGTGAGCAGTTCTTC
J: TRBJ1-6; size: NA; V: TRBV27; D: NA; length: 22; CDR3: CASSSNNPPGQKEVRTDSPLHF; DNA: TGTGCCAGCAGTTCAAATAACCCACCCGGACAGAAGGAAGTTAGAACAGATTCACCCCTCCACTTT
J: TRBJ2-3; size: once; V: TRBV2; D: NA; length: 12; CDR3: CASPEVTDTQYF; DNA: TGTGCCAGCCCTGAGGTGACAGATACGCAGTATTTT
J: TRBJ2-5; size: few; V: TRBV2; D: TRBD2; length: 18; CDR3: CASSPLLLADPTGETQYF; DNA: TGTGCCAGCAGCCCTCTCCTACTAGCGGATCCTACGGGGGAGACCCAGTACTTC
J: TRBJ2-7; size: NA; V: TRBV6-1; D: TRBD2; length: 14; CDR3: CASKFERGTYEQYF; DNA: TGTGCCAGCAAATTTGAGCGGGGGACCTACGAGCAGTACTTC
J: TRBJ2-3; size: once; V: TRBV4-1; D: NA; length: 14; CDR3: CASSQGEVADTQYF; DNA: TGCGCCAGCAGCCAAGGCGAGGTTGCGGATACGCAGTATTTT
J: TRBJ2-1; size: NA; V: TRBV27; D: TRBD2; length: 15; CDR3: CASRSLAASYNEQFF; DNA: TGTGCCAGCAGGTCCCTAGCGGCATCCTACAATGAGCAGTTCTTC
J: TRBJ1-2; size: NA; V: TRBV4-3; D: TRBD1; length: 16; CDR3: CASSHQTGDDNYGYTF; DNA: TGCGCCAGCAGCCACCAAACAGGGGATGATAACTATGGCTACACCTTC
J: TRBJ2-1; size: NA; V: TRBV6-4; D: NA; length: 12; CDR3: CASSGGGNEQFF; DNA: TGTGCCAGCAGTGGTGGCGGCAATGAGCAGTTCTTC
J: TRBJ2-1; size: NA; V: TRBV27; D: TRBD2; length: 15; CDR3: CASSSLAGRYNEQFF; DNA: TGTGCCAGCAGTTCCTTAGCGGGAAGGTACAATGAGCAGTTCTTC
J: TRBJ1-4; size: NA; V: TRBV4-3; D: TRBD1; length: 19; CDR3: CASSLQLDRGSELDEKLFF; DNA: TGCGCCAGCAGCTTACAATTGGACAGGGGGTCGGAGCTTGATGAAAAACTGTTTTTT
J: TRBJ2-7; size: once; V: TRBV7-2; D: NA; length: 12; CDR3: CASSLSSYEQYF; DNA: TGTGCCAGCAGCCTAAGCTCCTACGAGCAGTACTTC
J: TRBJ2-7; size: NA; V: TRBV19; D: TRBD2; length: 14; CDR3: CAGGLAGLSYEQYF; DNA: TGTGCCGGAGGACTAGCGGGTCTCTCCTACGAGCAGTACTTC
J: TRBJ1-4; size: NA; V: TRBV5-4; D: TRBD1; length: 16; CDR3: CASSSTAGTGTEKLFF; DNA: TGTGCCAGCAGCTCAACCGCCGGGACAGGCACCGAAAAACTGTTTTTT
J: TRBJ1-2; size: NA; V: TRBV30; D: NA; length: 15; CDR3: CAWSVRGKAYYGYTF; DNA: TGTGCCTGGAGTGTGAGAGGCAAGGCCTACTATGGCTACACCTTC
J: TRBJ2-3; size: NA; V: TRBV30; D: TRBD2; length: 15; CDR3: CAWSVQAGGPDTQYF; DNA: TGTGCCTGGAGTGTTCAAGCGGGAGGACCAGATACGCAGTATTTT
J: TRBJ2-7; size: NA; V: TRBV6-1; D: TRBD2; length: 20; CDR3: CASSEAPRESGTSGSYEQYF; DNA: TGTGCCAGCAGCGAAGCGCCCCGAGAATCCGGGACTAGCGGCTCCTACGAGCAGTACTTC